Listed below are T cell receptor beta chains from one sample, sequenced in a study of beta chain features in type 1 diabetes. Repertoires were generated with immunoSEQ multiplex PCR, while TCRdb's copy carries only in-frame clones and drops some. The sample gives around 360,000 clones, about 12% of which show up once; around 0.0099% is in the top ten. Sequenced material: naive CD4+ T cells from blood. These receptors all come from a woman under 30 with type 1 diabetes. CDR3s include the opening cysteine and the closing phenylalanine or tryptophan. D genes are given only for firm matches. Clone size is not always given. Where it is, it says once, few, many or a class for expanded clones.

NA,TRBV28,NA,TRBJ1-5,CASRIRGGNQPQHF,TGTGCCAGCAGGATCAGGGGAGGCAATCAGCCCCAGCATTTT
NA,TRBV4-3,NA,TRBJ2-3,CASSQDSTADTQYF,TGCGCCAGCAGCCAAGATTCGACTGCAGATACGCAGTATTTT
NA,TRBV28,NA,TRBJ1-5,CASSSPQAGPSNQPQHF,TGTGCCAGCAGTTCACCCCAGGCAGGGCCTAGCAATCAGCCCCAGCATTTT
TRBD1,TRBV19,few,TRBJ2-6,CASNRDSSGANVLTF,TGTGCCAGTAATCGGGACAGCTCTGGGGCCAACGTCCTGACTTTC
NA,TRBV5-1,NA,TRBJ1-5,CASSLAGNNQPQHF,TGCGCCAGCAGCTTGGCAGGTAACAATCAGCCCCAGCATTTT
TRBD2,TRBV18,NA,TRBJ2-3,CASSRTTGLEVDTQYF,TGTGCCAGCTCACGCACTACGGGACTAGAAGTAGATACGCAGTATTTT
NA,TRBV7-3,few,TRBJ2-5,CASSSLGAGETQYF,TGTGCCAGCAGCTCGTTGGGGGCCGGAGAGACCCAGTACTTC
NA,TRBV23-1,few,TRBJ1-4,CASGETNEKLFF,TGCGCCTCGGGGGAAACTAATGAAAAACTGTTTTTT
NA,TRBV5-4,few,TRBJ2-7,CASSLPTSSYEQYF,TGTGCCAGCAGCTTACCGACAAGCTCCTACGAGCAGTACTTC
NA,TRBV14,few,TRBJ2-5,CASSQGMARETQYF,TGTGCCAGCAGCCAAGGGATGGCCAGGGAGACCCAGTACTTC
NA,TRBV28,NA,TRBJ2-1,CASSFLSGSYNEQFF,TGTGCCAGCAGTTTTCTCAGCGGCTCCTACAATGAGCAGTTCTTC
NA,TRBV5-4,NA,TRBJ2-7,CASSLGLPYEQYF,TGTGCCAGCAGCTTGGGACTCCCCTACGAGCAGTACTTC
NA,TRBV29-1,NA,TRBJ2-3,CSVEIFAGPSKDTQYF,TGCAGCGTTGAAATTTTCGCGGGGCCGAGCAAAGATACGCAGTATTTT
NA,TRBV18,few,TRBJ1-4,CASSPRGGANEKLFF,TGTGCCAGCTCCCCACGGGGGGGGGCTAATGAAAAACTGTTTTTT
TRBD1,TRBV18,NA,TRBJ1-2,CASSTGTGSNYGYTF,TGTGCCAGCTCGACCGGGACAGGGAGTAACTATGGCTACACCTTC
TRBD2,TRBV29-1,few,TRBJ2-7,CSVVGGSETEQYF,TGCAGCGTTGTGGGCGGGAGTGAGACCGAGCAGTACTTC
NA,TRBV28,few,TRBJ2-7,CASRVGTSSYEQYF,TGTGCCAGCAGGGTGGGCACAAGCTCCTACGAGCAGTACTTC
TRBD1,TRBV7-9,few,TRBJ2-1,CASSLPTGGYEQFF,TGTGCCAGCAGCTTACCGACAGGGGGCTATGAGCAGTTCTTC
TRBD1,TRBV18,NA,TRBJ1-1,CASSRQGQNTEAFF,TGTGCCAGCTCACGACAGGGACAGAACACTGAAGCTTTCTTT
NA,TRBV7-9,NA,TRBJ2-3,CASSLGSTGHKRITQYF,TGTGCCAGCAGCTTAGGGTCGACAGGCCACAAGAGGATAACGCAGTATTTT
TRBD1,TRBV6-5,NA,TRBJ2-1,CASRPDRSSYNEQFF,TGTGCCAGCAGACCGGACAGGAGCTCCTACAATGAGCAGTTCTTC
NA,TRBV28,NA,TRBJ1-2,CASSLSSFGYTF,TGTGCCAGCAGTTTATCGTCTTTTGGCTACACCTTC
NA,TRBV7-8,NA,TRBJ1-5,CASSLGHQMDQPQHF,TGTGCCAGCAGCTTAGGGCACCAGATGGATCAGCCCCAGCATTTT
NA,TRBV5-4,NA,TRBJ2-7,CASSQETGSVEQYF,TGCGCCAGCAGCCAAGAAACGGGATCGGTCGAGCAGTACTTC
NA,TRBV4-3,few,TRBJ2-3,CASSTRPLTSTDTQYF,TGCGCCAGCAGCACCCGGCCCTTGACTAGCACAGATACGCAGTATTTT
TRBD1,TRBV6-9,few,TRBJ2-7,CASSDILKDRVRSYEQYF,TGTGCCAGCAGTGACATACTGAAAGACAGGGTACGTTCCTACGAGCAGTACTTC
NA,TRBV25-1,NA,TRBJ1-5,CASSRSVEGWEQPQHF,TGTGCCAGCAGCCGGAGCGTCGAGGGTTGGGAACAGCCCCAGCATTTT
TRBD2,TRBV29-1,few,TRBJ2-7,CSVGLGEGYEQYF,TGCAGCGTTGGGCTGGGGGAGGGATACGAGCAGTACTTC
NA,TRBV7-2,few,TRBJ2-3,CASSLSGGDTQYF,TGTGCCAGCAGCTTATCAGGAGGAGATACGCAGTATTTT
NA,TRBV12-5,few,TRBJ1-1,CASGLGLRETMNTEAFF,TGTGCTAGTGGTTTGGGGCTGAGGGAAACCATGAACACTGAAGCTTTCTTT
TRBD1,TRBV29-1,NA,TRBJ2-3,CSVPAGTVSTDTQYF,TGCAGCGTTCCTGCCGGGACAGTTAGCACAGATACGCAGTATTTT
NA,TRBV29-1,NA,TRBJ1-2,CSVDDGAGQSNGYTF,TGCAGCGTTGATGATGGCGCAGGACAGTCGAATGGCTACACCTTC
NA,TRBV30,few,TRBJ1-2,CAWSVWEGYGYTF,TGTGCCTGGAGTGTATGGGAGGGGTATGGCTACACCTTC
TRBD1,TRBV18,NA,TRBJ2-5,CASWGQGEETQYF,TGTGCCAGCTGGGGACAGGGTGAGGAGACCCAGTACTTC
TRBD2,TRBV9,NA,TRBJ2-1,CASSPYLAGVFNEQFF,TGTGCCAGCAGCCCCTACTTAGCGGGAGTGTTCAATGAGCAGTTCTTC
TRBD2,TRBV10-3,NA,TRBJ2-1,CAISSGRGRDEQFF,TGTGCCATCAGTAGCGGGAGGGGCCGCGATGAGCAGTTCTTC
NA,TRBV27,NA,TRBJ2-3,CASSLAALGRQYF,TGTGCCAGCAGTTTGGCTGCTCTGGGGAGGCAGTATTTT
NA,TRBV25-1,NA,TRBJ1-4,CASSENRVEKLFF,TGTGCCAGCAGTGAAAACAGGGTTGAAAAACTGTTTTTT
NA,TRBV25-1,once,TRBJ1-2,CASSTTGPYGYTF,TGTGCCAGCAGTACCACAGGACCCTATGGCTACACCTTC
NA,TRBV5-6,NA,TRBJ1-1,CASSRGGSTEAFF,TGTGCCAGCAGCAGGGGCGGGAGCACTGAAGCTTTCTTT
TRBD2,TRBV7-2,NA,TRBJ2-7,CASLASGGDYEQYF,TGTGCCAGCCTAGCTAGCGGGGGGGACTACGAGCAGTACTTC
NA,TRBV29-1,NA,TRBJ2-5,CSVRVGLGETQYF,TGCAGCGTGAGGGTTGGCCTAGGAGAGACCCAGTACTTC
NA,TRBV30,few,TRBJ1-1,CAWSAGRLNTEAFF,TGTGCCTGGAGTGCAGGGCGACTGAACACTGAAGCTTTCTTT
TRBD1,TRBV5-1,few,TRBJ1-2,CASSPGQPYGYTF,TGCGCCAGCAGCCCGGGACAGCCCTATGGCTACACCTTC
TRBD1,TRBV29-1,few,TRBJ1-2,CSVEGGQGTNYGYTF,TGCAGCGTTGAAGGGGGACAGGGTACTAACTATGGCTACACCTTC
NA,TRBV25-1,NA,TRBJ2-2,CASGARLQNTGELFF,TGTGCCAGCGGCGCCAGGCTCCAGAACACCGGGGAGCTGTTTTTT
TRBD2,TRBV4-1,NA,TRBJ2-5,CASSQVATSGRKETQYF,TGCGCCAGCAGCCAAGTGGCGACTAGCGGGAGGAAAGAGACCCAGTACTTC
NA,TRBV6-5,NA,TRBJ1-2,CASSYRDKINYGYTF,TGTGCCAGCAGTTACCGGGACAAGATAAACTATGGCTACACCTTC
NA,TRBV6-5,NA,TRBJ1-6,CASSYFWQGNSPLHF,TGTGCCAGCAGTTACTTTTGGCAGGGAAATTCACCCCTCCACTTT
NA,TRBV30,NA,TRBJ2-2,CAWKGAEFTGELFF,TGTGCCTGGAAAGGGGCCGAATTCACCGGGGAGCTGTTTTTT
TRBD1,TRBV9,few,TRBJ2-3,CASSVGQGADTQYF,TGTGCCAGCAGCGTAGGACAGGGGGCAGATACGCAGTATTTT
NA,TRBV5-1,few,TRBJ2-2,CASSLVWQTNTGELFF,TGCGCCAGCAGCTTGGTATGGCAGACGAACACCGGGGAGCTGTTTTTT
TRBD1,TRBV30,few,TRBJ1-1,CAWSVLTGGLRTEAFF,TGTGCCTGGAGTGTTCTTACAGGGGGACTTCGGACTGAAGCTTTCTTT
NA,TRBV5-1,NA,TRBJ1-1,CASSLAGQGKVAEAFF,TGCGCCAGCAGCTTGGCCGGGCAGGGGAAGGTGGCTGAAGCTTTCTTT